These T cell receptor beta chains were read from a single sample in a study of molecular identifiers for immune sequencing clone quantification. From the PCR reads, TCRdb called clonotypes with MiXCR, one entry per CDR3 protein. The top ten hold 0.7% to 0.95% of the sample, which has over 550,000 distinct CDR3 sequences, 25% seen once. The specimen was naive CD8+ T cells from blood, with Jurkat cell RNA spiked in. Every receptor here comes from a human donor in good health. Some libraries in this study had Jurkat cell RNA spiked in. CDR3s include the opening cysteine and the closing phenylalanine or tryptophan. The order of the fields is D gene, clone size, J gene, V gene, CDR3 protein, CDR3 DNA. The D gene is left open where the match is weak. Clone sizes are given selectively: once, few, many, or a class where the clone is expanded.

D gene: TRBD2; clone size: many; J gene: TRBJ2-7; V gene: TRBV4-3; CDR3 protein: CASSQDRGVPSEQYF; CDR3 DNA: TGCGCCAGCAGCCAAGACCGGGGGGTCCCGTCCGAGCAGTACTTC
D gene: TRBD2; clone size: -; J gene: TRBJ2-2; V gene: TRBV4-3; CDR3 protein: CASSREVPGGRSGELFF; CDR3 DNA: TGCGCCAGCAGCCGAGAAGTACCGGGAGGACGCTCCGGGGAGCTGTTTTTT
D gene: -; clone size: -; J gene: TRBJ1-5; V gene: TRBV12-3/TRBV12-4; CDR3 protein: CASTWGGVGNQPQHF; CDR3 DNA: TGTGCCAGCACCTGGGGGGGCGTTGGCAATCAGCCCCAGCATTTT
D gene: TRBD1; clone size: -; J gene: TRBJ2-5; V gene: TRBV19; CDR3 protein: CASSDRDSTSETQYF; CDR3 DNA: TGTGCCAGTAGTGACCGGGACAGTACCTCAGAGACCCAGTACTTC
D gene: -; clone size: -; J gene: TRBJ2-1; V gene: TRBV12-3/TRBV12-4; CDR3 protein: CASSFDSDNEQFF; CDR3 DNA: TGTGCCAGCAGTTTTGACAGTGACAATGAGCAGTTCTTC
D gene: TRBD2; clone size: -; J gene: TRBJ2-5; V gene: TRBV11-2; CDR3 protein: CAGSLKPGLAGVYQETQYF; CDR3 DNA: TGTGCCGGCAGCTTAAAGCCGGGACTAGCGGGGGTTTACCAAGAGACCCAGTACTTC
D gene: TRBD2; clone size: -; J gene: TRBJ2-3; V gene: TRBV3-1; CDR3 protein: CASSPFSQVTSEGTDTQYF; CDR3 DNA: TGTGCCAGCAGCCCCTTTTCTCAAGTGACTAGCGAAGGCACAGATACGCAGTATTTT
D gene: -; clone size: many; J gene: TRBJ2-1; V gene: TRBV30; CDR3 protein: CAWSVVGPEEFF; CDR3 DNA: TGTGCCTGGAGTGTTGTGGGCCCGGAAGAGTTCTTC
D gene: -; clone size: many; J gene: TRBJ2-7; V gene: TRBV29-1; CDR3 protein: CSVEEGTYEQYF; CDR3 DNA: TGCAGCGTTGAAGAGGGAACCTACGAGCAGTACTTC
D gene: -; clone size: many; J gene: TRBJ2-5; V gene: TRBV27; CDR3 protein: CASSPSLGEAQETQYF; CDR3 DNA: TGTGCCAGCAGTCCCAGTCTAGGGGAGGCGCAAGAGACCCAGTACTTC
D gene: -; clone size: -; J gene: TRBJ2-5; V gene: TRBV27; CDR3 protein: CASSYQEQETQCF; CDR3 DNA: TGTGCCAGCAGTTACCAGGAGCAAGAGACCCAGTGCTTC
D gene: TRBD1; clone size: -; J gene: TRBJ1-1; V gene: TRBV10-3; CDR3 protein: CAISESRVTTGDTEAFF; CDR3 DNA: TGTGCCATCAGTGAGTCCCGGGTGACTACAGGGGACACTGAAGCTTTCTTT
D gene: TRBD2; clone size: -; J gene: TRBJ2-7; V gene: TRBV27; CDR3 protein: CASSFSGRSSYEQYF; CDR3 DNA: TGTGCCAGCAGCTTTAGCGGGAGGAGCTCCTACGAGCAGTACTTC
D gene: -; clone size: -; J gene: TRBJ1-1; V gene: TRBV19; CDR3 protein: CASRIFFYNDENTEAFF; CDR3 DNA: TGTGCCAGTCGTATCTTTTTTTATAATGACGAGAACACTGAAGCTTTCTTT
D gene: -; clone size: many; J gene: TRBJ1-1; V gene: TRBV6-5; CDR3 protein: CASSYDPAMNTEAFF; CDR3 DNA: TGTGCCAGCAGTTACGATCCAGCCATGAACACTGAAGCTTTCTTT
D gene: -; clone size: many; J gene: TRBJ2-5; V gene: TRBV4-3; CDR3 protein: CASSQTFRAFQETQYF; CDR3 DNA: TGCGCCAGCAGCCAGACTTTTCGAGCGTTCCAAGAGACCCAGTACTTC
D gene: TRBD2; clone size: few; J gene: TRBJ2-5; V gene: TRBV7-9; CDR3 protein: CASSAETSGEETQYF; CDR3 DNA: TGTGCCAGCAGCGCCGAGACTAGCGGGGAAGAGACCCAGTACTTC
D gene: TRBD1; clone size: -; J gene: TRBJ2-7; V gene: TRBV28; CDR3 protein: CASLQRGRYEQYF; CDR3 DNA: TGTGCCAGCCTTCAAAGGGGGCGCTACGAGCAGTACTTC
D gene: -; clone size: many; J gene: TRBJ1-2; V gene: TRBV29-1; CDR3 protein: CSVPFPGGLTFNYGYTF; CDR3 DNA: TGCAGCGTTCCGTTCCCCGGCGGACTCACTTTTAACTATGGCTACACCTTC
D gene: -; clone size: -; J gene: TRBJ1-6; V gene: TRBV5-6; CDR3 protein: CASSSIQEPSSYNSPLHF; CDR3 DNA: TGTGCCAGCAGCTCGATACAGGAACCGAGCTCCTATAATTCACCCCTCCACTTT
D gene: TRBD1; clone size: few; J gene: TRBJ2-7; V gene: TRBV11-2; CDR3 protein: CASSGNDRGSYEQYF; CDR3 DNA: TGTGCCAGCAGCGGGAACGACAGGGGGTCCTACGAGCAGTACTTC
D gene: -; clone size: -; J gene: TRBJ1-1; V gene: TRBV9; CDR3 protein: CASSNNPGTLNTEAFF; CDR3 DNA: TGTGCCAGCAGCAACAATCCCGGGACACTAAACACTGAAGCTTTCTTT
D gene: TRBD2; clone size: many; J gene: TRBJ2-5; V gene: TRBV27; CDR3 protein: CASSFLKASGQETQYF; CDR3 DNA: TGTGCCAGCAGTTTTCTTAAGGCTAGCGGCCAAGAGACCCAGTACTTC
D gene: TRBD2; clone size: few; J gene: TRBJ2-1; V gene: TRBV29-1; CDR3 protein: CSVEDPQTSGRFVEQFF; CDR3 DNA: TGCAGCGTTGAAGATCCGCAGACTAGCGGGAGATTTGTTGAGCAGTTCTTC
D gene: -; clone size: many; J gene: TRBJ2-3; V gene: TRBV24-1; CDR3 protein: CATAFGSAVTDTQYF; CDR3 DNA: TGTGCCACCGCGTTCGGGAGCGCTGTAACAGATACGCAGTATTTT
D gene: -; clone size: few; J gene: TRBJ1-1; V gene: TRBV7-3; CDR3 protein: CASSLRGGDYYTEAFF; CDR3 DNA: TGTGCCAGCAGCTTAAGGGGAGGGGACTATTACACTGAAGCTTTCTTT
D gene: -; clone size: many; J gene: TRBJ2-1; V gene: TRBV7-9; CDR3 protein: CASSKDNYNEQFF; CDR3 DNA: TGTGCCAGCAGCAAGGACAACTACAATGAGCAGTTCTTC
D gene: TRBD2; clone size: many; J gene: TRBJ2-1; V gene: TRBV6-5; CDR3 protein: CASSYRTSDEQFF; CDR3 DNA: TGTGCCAGCAGTTACCGGACTAGTGATGAGCAGTTCTTC
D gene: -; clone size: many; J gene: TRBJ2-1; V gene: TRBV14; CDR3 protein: CASSQPPSVHEQFF; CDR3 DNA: TGTGCCAGCAGCCAACCTCCTAGCGTCCATGAGCAGTTCTTC
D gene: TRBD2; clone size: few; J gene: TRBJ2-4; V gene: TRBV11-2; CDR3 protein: CASSSGTSGRAIAKNIQYF; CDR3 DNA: TGTGCCAGCAGCTCCGGGACTAGCGGGAGGGCCATAGCCAAAAACATTCAGTACTTC
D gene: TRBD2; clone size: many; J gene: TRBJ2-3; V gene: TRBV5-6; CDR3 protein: CASSYRLAGGTDTQYF; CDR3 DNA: TGTGCCAGCAGCTACCGACTAGCGGGAGGCACAGATACGCAGTATTTT
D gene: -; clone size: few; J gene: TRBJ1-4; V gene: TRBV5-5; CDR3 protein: CASSLVTGTENEKLFF; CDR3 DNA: TGTGCCAGCAGCTTAGTCACAGGGACCGAGAATGAAAAACTGTTTTTT
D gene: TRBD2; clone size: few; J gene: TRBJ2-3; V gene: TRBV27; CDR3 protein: CASSLILAGGIDTQYF; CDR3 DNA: TGTGCCAGCAGTTTAATCCTAGCGGGAGGGATAGATACGCAGTATTTT
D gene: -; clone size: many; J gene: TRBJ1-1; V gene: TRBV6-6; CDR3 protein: CASSNEVTEAFF; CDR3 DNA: TGTGCCAGCAGCAACGAGGTGACTGAAGCTTTCTTT
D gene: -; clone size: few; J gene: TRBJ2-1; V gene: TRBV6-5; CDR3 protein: CASSPLSEFDEQFF; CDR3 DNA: TGTGCCAGCAGTCCCCTTTCTGAGTTTGATGAGCAGTTCTTC
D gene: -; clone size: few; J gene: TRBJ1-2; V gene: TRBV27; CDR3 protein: CASSLRGPGYGYTF; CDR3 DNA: TGTGCCAGCAGTTTAAGGGGACCGGGCTATGGCTACACCTTC
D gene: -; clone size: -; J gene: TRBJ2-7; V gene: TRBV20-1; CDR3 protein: CSAGSNDLSYEQYF; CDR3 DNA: TGCAGTGCTGGGAGTAACGACCTCTCCTACGAGCAGTACTTC
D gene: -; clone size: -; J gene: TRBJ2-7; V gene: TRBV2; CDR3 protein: CASSAQWEYEPSF; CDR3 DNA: TGTGCCAGCAGTGCCCAGTGGGAGTACGAGCCGTCCTTC
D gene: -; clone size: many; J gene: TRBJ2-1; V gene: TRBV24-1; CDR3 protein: CATSDGAGAGLHEQFF; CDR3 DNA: TGTGCCACCAGTGATGGGGCCGGGGCAGGCCTCCATGAGCAGTTCTTC
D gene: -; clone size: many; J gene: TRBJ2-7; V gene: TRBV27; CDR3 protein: CASSSLGPMDEQYF; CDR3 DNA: TGTGCCAGCAGTTCCCTTGGCCCGATGGACGAGCAGTACTTC
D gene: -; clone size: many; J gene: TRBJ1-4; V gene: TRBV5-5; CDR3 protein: CASSPAGQNEKLFF; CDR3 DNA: TGTGCCAGCAGCCCCGCCGGGCAGAATGAAAAACTGTTTTTT
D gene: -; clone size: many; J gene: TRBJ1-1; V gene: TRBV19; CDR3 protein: CASSISGLMNTEAFF; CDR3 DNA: TGTGCCAGTAGTATTTCCGGACTGATGAACACTGAAGCTTTCTTT
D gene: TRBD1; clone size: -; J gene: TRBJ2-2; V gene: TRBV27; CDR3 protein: CASSRQGVMDTGELFF; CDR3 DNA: TGTGCCAGCAGTAGACAGGGGGTCATGGACACCGGGGAGCTGTTTTTT
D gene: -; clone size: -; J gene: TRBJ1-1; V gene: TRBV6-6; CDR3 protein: CASSRAVGDTEAFF; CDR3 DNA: TGTGCCAGCAGCAGAGCAGTGGGGGACACTGAAGCTTTCTTT
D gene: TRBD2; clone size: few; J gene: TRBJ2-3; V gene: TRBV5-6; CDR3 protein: CASSFFGTSWADTQYF; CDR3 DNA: TGTGCCAGCAGCTTTTTCGGGACTAGCTGGGCAGATACGCAGTATTTT
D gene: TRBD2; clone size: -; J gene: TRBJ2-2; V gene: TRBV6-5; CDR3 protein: CASSWTSGGAGTGELFF; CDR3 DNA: TGTGCCAGCAGCTGGACTAGCGGGGGGGCGGGCACCGGGGAGCTGTTTTTT
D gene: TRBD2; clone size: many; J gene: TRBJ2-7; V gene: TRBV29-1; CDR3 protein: CSVDSGRLEQYF; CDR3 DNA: TGCAGCGTCGATAGCGGGAGACTCGAGCAGTACTTC
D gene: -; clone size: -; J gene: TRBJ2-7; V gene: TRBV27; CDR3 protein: CASSFWSGLTYEQYF; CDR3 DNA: TGTGCCAGCAGTTTCTGGTCGGGTCTCACCTACGAGCAGTACTTC
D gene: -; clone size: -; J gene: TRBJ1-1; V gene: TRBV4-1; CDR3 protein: CASSRPRPSLQMNTEAFF; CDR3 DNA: TGCGCCAGCAGCCGCCCCAGACCGAGTTTACAAATGAACACTGAAGCTTTCTTT
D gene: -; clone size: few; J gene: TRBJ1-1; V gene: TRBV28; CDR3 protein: CASSSSPTGHTEAFF; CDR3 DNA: TGTGCCAGCAGTTCATCCCCCACAGGGCACACTGAAGCTTTCTTT
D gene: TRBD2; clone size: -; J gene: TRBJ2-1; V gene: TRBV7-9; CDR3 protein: CASSLTGSSGSYYNEQFF; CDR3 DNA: TGTGCCAGCAGCCTCACGGGGTCTAGCGGCTCTTACTACAATGAGCAGTTCTTC
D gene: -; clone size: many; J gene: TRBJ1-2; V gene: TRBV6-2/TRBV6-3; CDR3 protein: CASSYSQIYTF; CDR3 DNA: TGTGCCAGCAGTTACTCACAGATCTACACCTTC
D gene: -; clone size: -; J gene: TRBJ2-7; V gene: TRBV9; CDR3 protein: CASSVGPGAYGQYF; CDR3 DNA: TGTGCCAGCAGCGTAGGCCCGGGGGCCTACGGGCAGTACTTC
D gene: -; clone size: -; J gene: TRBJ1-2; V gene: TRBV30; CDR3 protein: CAWIPGRNYGYTF; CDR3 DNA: TGTGCCTGGATACCGGGGCGAAACTATGGCTACACCTTC
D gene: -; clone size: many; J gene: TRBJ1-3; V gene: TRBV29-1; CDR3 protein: CSVEDYGNSGNTIYF; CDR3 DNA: TGCAGCGTTGAAGATTACGGAAATTCTGGAAACACCATATATTTT